This T cell receptor beta chain derives from a study of CD8 T cells in Susac syndrome. From blood CD8+ and CD4+ T cells, the TCR beta chain was sequenced. The multiple sclerosis control group was made up of treatment-naive patients with stable or active relapsing-remitting disease. TEMRA cells were enriched by FACS, and CD4+ and CD8+ T cells were negatively isolated. The RNA input was about 0.5 to 1 ug, and it was reverse transcribed with random hexamers. Amplification of TCR beta CDR3 across 54 Vbeta and 13 Jbeta was performed with immunoSEQ multiplex PCR. TCRdb recomputed calls from the immunoSEQ multiplex PCR reads with MiXCR, one row per CDR3 protein. The sample comprises about 300,000 distinct CDR3 sequences, 65% to 90% of which are singletons, and 0.2% to 0.25% rests with the top ten. This clonotype was seen a handful of times. J was trimmed by 0 bases and V by 4 bases; bases with no gene match: 6. This CDR3 has 16 amino acids. Germline CDR1 SGHDN, CDR2 FVKESK.

The source is a human donor with multiple sclerosis. This rearrangement joins TRBV14 to TRBJ2-4; 7 bases fit TRBD1. Sample: CD8+ T cells from PBMCs. DNA for the CDR3: TGTGCCAGCAGCCGGGACAGTTCTCTAGCCAAAAACATTCAGTACTTC. Translated: CASSRDSSLAKNIQYF.